The following is a T cell receptor beta chain sequence with its context. TCRdb reprocessed the RT-PCR reads via MiXCR and lists one record per CDR3 protein. The sample holds hundreds of thousands of distinct CDR3 sequences, 14% seen once. The V and J ends lost 5 bases and 7 bases, in that order; junction bases with no gene match: 14. This CDR3 spans 17 amino acids. Germline loops: CDR1 SGHAT, CDR2 FQNNGV. The TCR was taken from a female donor in good health, serving as a healthy control. The specimen was memory CD4+ T cells from blood. This chain uses TRBV11-2 with TRBJ2-5, with TRBD2 matching 12 bases. CDR3 bases: TGTGCCAGCAGCCCAAAGACTAGCGGGAGTAAGGTGGGGACCCAGTACTTC. Protein sequence: CASSPKTSGSKVGTQYF.